Listed below are T cell receptor beta chains from one sample, sequenced in a study of blood T cell repertoires in COVID-19. TCRdb's table, derived via immunoSEQ multiplex PCR, lists solely in-frame clones and lacks some. The profile covers 250,000 or so clones, with 70% to 80% appearing a single time and 3.3% taken by the ten largest. Specimen: peripheral blood. The receptors come from a woman of 80 years or more with acute or convalescent COVID-19. Each CDR3 is given with its conserved first and last residue. The order of the fields is D gene, V gene, J gene, clone size, CDR3 protein, CDR3 DNA. The D gene is left open where the match is weak. Rows give clone size only sometimes, using once, few, many, or a class for an expanded clone.

>-|TRBV10-1|TRBJ1-2|-
CASSQQGSYGYTF
TGCGCCAGCAGTCAACAGGGCTCCTATGGCTACACCTTC
>-|TRBV4-1|TRBJ2-1|-
CASSHRGAQFYNEQFF
TGCGCCAGCAGCCACCGGGGAGCTCAGTTCTACAATGAGCAGTTCTTC
>-|TRBV28|TRBJ2-7|-
CASSFTDRIYEQYF
TGTGCCAGCAGTTTCACAGACAGGATCTACGAGCAGTACTTC
>-|TRBV5-1|TRBJ1-5|-
CASSLTGRGQPQHF
TGCGCCAGCAGCTTGACAGGGAGGGGACAGCCCCAGCATTTT
>-|TRBV6-5|TRBJ2-1|-
CASSWRGSYNEQFF
TGTGCCAGCAGTTGGCGGGGATCCTACAATGAGCAGTTCTTC
>-|TRBV18|TRBJ1-1|-
CASSSREGDTEAFF
TGTGCCAGCTCCTCCAGGGAGGGGGACACTGAAGCTTTCTTT
>TRBD1|TRBV2|TRBJ2-2|-
CASSGQGIQPGELFF
TGTGCCAGCAGTGGACAGGGGATCCAACCCGGGGAGCTGTTTTTT
>-|TRBV7-8|TRBJ2-5|once
CASSSLGGPGETQYF
TGTGCCAGCAGCTCCCTGGGGGGTCCCGGGGAGACCCAGTACTTC
>-|TRBV10-3|TRBJ2-1|-
CAISSGGGNNEQFF
TGTGCCATCAGCAGCGGTGGGGGGAACAATGAGCAGTTCTTC
>TRBD1|TRBV4-1|TRBJ1-4|-
CASSQIRTGLYEKLFF
TGCGCCAGCAGCCAGATACGGACAGGGCTGTATGAAAAACTGTTTTTT
>-|TRBV6-5|TRBJ1-5|-
CASSPGQYNQPQHF
TGTGCCAGCAGCCCCGGACAGTACAATCAGCCCCAGCATTTT
>TRBD1|TRBV5-1|TRBJ2-5|-
CASSLGTSGQGEETQYF
TGCGCCAGCAGCTTAGGGACCTCCGGACAGGGGGAAGAGACCCAGTACTTC
>-|TRBV6-5|TRBJ2-2|-
CASSPPRGGTGELFF
TGTGCCAGCAGCCCCCCTCGGGGTGGGACCGGGGAGCTGTTTTTT
>-|TRBV6-1|TRBJ2-2|-
CASSERGYFTGELFF
TGTGCCAGCAGTGAACGGGGATACTTCACCGGGGAGCTGTTTTTT
>-|TRBV2|TRBJ2-6|once
CASSERFSGANVLTF
TGTGCCAGCAGTGAGAGGTTCTCTGGGGCCAACGTCCTGACTTTC
>-|TRBV5-6|TRBJ2-5|-
CASSAGLKETQYF
TGTGCCAGCAGCGCGGGACTGAAAGAGACCCAGTACTTC
>-|TRBV10-3|TRBJ1-1|-
CAISDSAAMNTEAFF
TGTGCCATCAGTGACTCAGCAGCGATGAACACTGAAGCTTTCTTT
>-|TRBV2|TRBJ2-3|once
CASRRPVPDTQYF
TGTGCCAGCAGGCGTCCCGTCCCAGATACGCAGTATTTT
>-|TRBV29-1|TRBJ1-2|-
CSVFSPGDNYGYTF
TGCAGCGTTTTCAGTCCGGGGGATAACTATGGCTACACCTTC
>TRBD1|TRBV10-3|TRBJ2-1|-
CAIGTAHNEQFF
TGTGCCATCGGGACAGCCCACAATGAGCAGTTCTTC